Below, 13 T cell receptor beta chains from the same sample are listed, as sequenced in a study of shared clonotypes between healthy human individuals. Naive-designated CD8 cells lacked CD45RO, were positively enriched for CCR7, and omitted terminally differentiated effector memory CD45RA+ cells. Sequencing was performed with immunoSEQ multiplex PCR; in TCRdb, only in-frame clones are kept and a portion is missing. The sample consists of over 800,000 clones, nearly 95% of them appearing once. The sample consisted of naive CD8+ T cells sorted from blood. The receptor source for this set is a young man in good health.

This rearrangement joins TRBV11-3 to TRBJ2-3, with TRBD1 matching 7 bases. V trimming: 3 bases; J trimming: 4 bases; junction bases outside the gene matches: 4. CDR1 SGHNT and CDR2 YENEEA come from the germline V gene. This CDR3 is 14 amino acids long. The CDR3 region is CASSFSTGADTQYF. The CDR3 DNA reads as TGTGCCAGCAGCTTTTCCACAGGGGCAGATACGCAGTATTTT. The full variable domain, rest sourced from reference TRBV11-3 and TRBJ2-3, is EAGVVQSPRYKIIEKKQPVAFWCNPISGHNTLYWYLQNLGQGPELLIRYENEEAVDDSQLPKDRFSAERLKGVDSTLKIQPAELGDSAVYLCASSFSTGADTQYFGPGTRLTVL.

The chain couples TRBV9 to TRBJ1-1, with D perhaps TRBD1 (5 bases). The length of the CDR3 is 16 residues. CDR1 is SGDLS and CDR2 is YYNGEE in the germline V gene. The V end was cut by 0 bases, the J end by 0 bases, with 12 bases between. For the CDR3, the DNA is TGTGCCAGCAGCGTAGAGGGGTTCCCCCTGAACACTGAAGCTTTCTTT. The encoded protein is CASSVEGFPLNTEAFF.

The gene calls are TRBV15 and TRBJ2-1, with 11 bases that match TRBD2. This CDR3 region has 17 residues. Germline trimming cut 1 base from V and 6 bases from J; bases unmatched to any gene: 8. Germline lookup yields CDR1 LNHNV and CDR2 YYDKDF (reference sequence). This chain's CDR3 is CATSRGVTSGSRNEQFF. The CDR3 nucleotides read TGTGCCACCAGCAGAGGGGTCACTAGCGGGAGTCGCAATGAGCAGTTCTTC.

This clone has more than one count but fewer than ten. The chain has TRBV9 and TRBJ2-7, with 8 bases aligning to TRBD2. This CDR3 region has 15 residues. V lost 1 base, J lost 2 bases, and 5 bases stayed unmatched. CDR1 is SGDLS, CDR2 YYNGEE, per germline. The CDR3 protein is CASSVSGTRTYEQYF. The CDR3 coding sequence is TGTGCCAGCAGCGTATCCGGGACTAGAACCTACGAGCAGTACTTC.

The CDR3 coding sequence is TGTGCCAGCGAAGGACAGGGCCACGAGCAGTACTTC. The encoded protein is CASEGQGHEQYF. V usage is TRBV7-9 and J usage is TRBJ2-7, with 8 bases lining up with TRBD1. With V trimmed by 8 bases and J by 5 bases, 5 bases remained unmatched. The CDR3 is 12 residues long. CDR1 and CDR2 from the germline V gene are SEHNR and FQNEAQ (reference sequence).

The chain is built from TRBV19 and TRBJ2-7; D not certain. Trimming left V 5 bases short and J 6 bases short, with 11 bases between. Germline CDR1 reads LNHDA; CDR2 reads SQIVND (reference sequence). CDR3 length: 12 amino acids. CDR3 protein: CASSDGPSEQYF. The CDR3 DNA follows: TGTGCCAGTAGTGATGGACCGAGCGAGCAGTACTTC.

The chain combines TRBV4-1 with TRBJ2-7; tentative D call: TRBD1 (5 bases). This CDR3 spans 16 amino acids. Germline CDR1 and CDR2: MGHRA and YSYEKL. V lost 1 base and J lost 5, with 18 bases in between. Written as DNA, the CDR3 is TGCGCCAGCAGCCAAGCCAAAGACACCCTCAGGGACGAGCAGTACTTC. Translation: CASSQAKDTLRDEQYF.

This clone has a single count. V and J are TRBV7-6 and TRBJ2-1; D tentatively fits TRBD1 or TRBD2 (5 bases each). V was clipped by 7 bases and J by 5 bases, with 15 bases between them. Germline V lookup: CDR1 SGHVS, CDR2 FNYEAQ. This CDR3 spans 14 amino acids. CDR3 loop: CASIARDEDNEQFF. The CDR3 DNA reads as TGTGCCAGCATCGCCCGGGACGAGGACAATGAGCAGTTCTTC.

This clone was detected only once. This chain joins TRBV7-9 and TRBJ2-7; the match to TRBD2 covers 8 bases. CDR3 size: 15 residues. Germline CDR1 and CDR2: SEHNR and FQNEAQ (reference sequence). J was trimmed by 3 bases and V by 2 bases; bases with no gene match: 6. The CDR3 loop reads CASSLTWGLVYEQYF. In nucleotides, the CDR3 is TGTGCCAGCAGCTTAACATGGGGACTAGTCTACGAGCAGTACTTC.

About this clone itself: The junction shows a germline mismatch at one end, possibly a read error. The rearrangement uses TRBV18 and TRBJ2-7, with TRBD1 identical over 7 bases. Germline values: CDR1 KGHSH, CDR2 LQKENI. The CDR3 covers 14 residues. The CDR3 sequence: CASTPTGAPYEQYF. The CDR3 DNA follows: TGTGCCAGCACACCAACAGGGGCCCCCTACGAGCAGTACTTC. Supplemented by reference TRBV18 and TRBJ2-7, the full variable domain reads NAGVMQNPRHLVRRRGQEARLRCSPMKGHSHVYWYRQLPEEGLKFMVYLQKENIIDESGMPKERFSAEFPKEGPSILRIQQVVRGDSAAYFCASTPTGAPYEQYFGPGTRLTVT.

V gene TRBV10-3 combines with J gene TRBJ2-7; no firm D call. Trimming stripped 4 bases from V and 0 bases from J, with 13 bases between. The CDR3 totals 15 residues. Germline V gene lookup returns CDR1 ENHRY and CDR2 SYGVKD. The CDR3 region has the DNA TGTGCCATCAGTGGTGGTCGTGAGAGCTCCTACGAGCAGTACTTC. This sequence encodes CAISGGRESSYEQYF.

The rearrangement links TRBV9 to TRBJ2-2, with D unresolved. CDR3 length: 16 amino acids. V lost 3 bases, J lost 9 bases, and 21 bases lay in between. Germline V gene data show CDR1 as SGDLS and CDR2 as YYNGEE. CDR3 sequence: CASSEADGRAAWELFF. In nucleotides, the CDR3 is TGTGCCAGCAGCGAGGCCGACGGAAGGGCCGCGTGGGAGCTGTTTTTT.

A few counts support this clone. The rearrangement links TRBV6-5 to TRBJ2-1, with TRBD2 identical over 10 bases. The CDR3 totals 15 residues. Germline loops: CDR1 MNHEY, CDR2 SVGAGI. Trimming at V came to 5 bases and at J to 6 bases, leaving 7 bases not matched to a gene. CDR3 in amino acids: CASSILAGTANEQFF. In nucleotides, the CDR3 is TGTGCCAGCAGTATACTAGCGGGAACCGCCAATGAGCAGTTCTTC.